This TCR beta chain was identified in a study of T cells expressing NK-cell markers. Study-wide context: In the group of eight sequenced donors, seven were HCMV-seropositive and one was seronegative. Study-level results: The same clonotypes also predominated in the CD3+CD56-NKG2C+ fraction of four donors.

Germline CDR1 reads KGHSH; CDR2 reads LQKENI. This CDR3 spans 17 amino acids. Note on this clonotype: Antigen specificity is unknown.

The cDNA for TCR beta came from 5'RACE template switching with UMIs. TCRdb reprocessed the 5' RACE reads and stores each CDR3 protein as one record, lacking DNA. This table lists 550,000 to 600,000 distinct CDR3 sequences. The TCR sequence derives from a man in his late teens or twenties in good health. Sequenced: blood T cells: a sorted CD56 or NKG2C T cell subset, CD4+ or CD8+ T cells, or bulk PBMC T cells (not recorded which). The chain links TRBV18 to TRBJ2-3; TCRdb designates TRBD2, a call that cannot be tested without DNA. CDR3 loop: CASSRGWPSPNEDTQYF.